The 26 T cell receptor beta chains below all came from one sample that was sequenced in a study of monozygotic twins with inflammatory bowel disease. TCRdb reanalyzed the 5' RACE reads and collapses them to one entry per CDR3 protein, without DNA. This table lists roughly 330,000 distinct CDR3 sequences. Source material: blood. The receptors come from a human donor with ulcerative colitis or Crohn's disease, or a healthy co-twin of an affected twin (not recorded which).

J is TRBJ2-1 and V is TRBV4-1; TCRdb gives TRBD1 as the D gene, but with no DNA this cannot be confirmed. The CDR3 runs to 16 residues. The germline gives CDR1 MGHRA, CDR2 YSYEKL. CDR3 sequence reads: CASSPVRQGGLNEQFF.

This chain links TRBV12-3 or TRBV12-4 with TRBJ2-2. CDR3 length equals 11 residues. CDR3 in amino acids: CASRSYVELFF.

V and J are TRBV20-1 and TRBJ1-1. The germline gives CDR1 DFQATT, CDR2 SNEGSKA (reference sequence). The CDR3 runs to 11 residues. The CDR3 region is CSAGTSPEAFF.

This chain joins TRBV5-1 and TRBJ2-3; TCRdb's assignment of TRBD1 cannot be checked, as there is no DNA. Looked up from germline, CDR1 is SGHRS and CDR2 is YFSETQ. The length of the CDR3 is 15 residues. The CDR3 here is CASSLAWGPTDTQYF.

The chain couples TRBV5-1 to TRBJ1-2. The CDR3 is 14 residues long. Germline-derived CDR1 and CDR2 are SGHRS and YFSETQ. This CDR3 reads CASSSSGEYYGYTF.

The CDR3 protein is CASSLGGAKNIQYF. This sequence joins TRBV5-4 and TRBJ2-4; TCRdb indicates TRBD2, and absent DNA this call remains unverified. Germline values: CDR1 SGHNT, CDR2 YYREEE (reference sequence). The CDR3 consists of 14 residues.

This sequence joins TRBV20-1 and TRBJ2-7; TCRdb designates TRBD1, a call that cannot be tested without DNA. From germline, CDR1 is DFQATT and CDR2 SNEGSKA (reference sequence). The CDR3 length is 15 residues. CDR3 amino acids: CSAPEPRRSSYEQYF.

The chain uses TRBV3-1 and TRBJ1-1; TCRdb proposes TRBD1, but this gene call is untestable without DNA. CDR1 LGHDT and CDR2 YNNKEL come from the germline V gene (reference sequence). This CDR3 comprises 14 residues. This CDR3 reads CASSLRGLNTEAFF.

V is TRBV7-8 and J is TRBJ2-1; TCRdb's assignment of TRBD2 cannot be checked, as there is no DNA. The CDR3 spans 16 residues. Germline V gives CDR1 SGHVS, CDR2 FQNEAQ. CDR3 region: CATSGAGGQYLNEQFF.

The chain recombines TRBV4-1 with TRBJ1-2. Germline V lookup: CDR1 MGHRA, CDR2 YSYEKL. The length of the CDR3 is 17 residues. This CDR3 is CASSPVTGPTDNYGYTF.

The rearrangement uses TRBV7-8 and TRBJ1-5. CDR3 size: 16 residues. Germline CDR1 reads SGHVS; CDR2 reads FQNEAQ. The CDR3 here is CASSLGPFMGNQPQHF.

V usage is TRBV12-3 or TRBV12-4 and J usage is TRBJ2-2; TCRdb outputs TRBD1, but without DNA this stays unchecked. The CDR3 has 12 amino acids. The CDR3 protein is CASRRVTEELFF.

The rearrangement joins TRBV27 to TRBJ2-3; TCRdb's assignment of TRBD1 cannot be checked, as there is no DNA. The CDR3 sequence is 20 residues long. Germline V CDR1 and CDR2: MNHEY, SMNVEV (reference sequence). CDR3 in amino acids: CASSLETSRGRSIATDTQYF.

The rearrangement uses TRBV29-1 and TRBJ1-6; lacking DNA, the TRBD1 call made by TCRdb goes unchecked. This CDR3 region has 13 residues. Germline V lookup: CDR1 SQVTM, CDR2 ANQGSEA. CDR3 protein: CSVGAGGNSPLHF.

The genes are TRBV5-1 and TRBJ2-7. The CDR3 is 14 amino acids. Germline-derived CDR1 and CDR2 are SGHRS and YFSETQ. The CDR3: CASTWDSMKYEQYF.

CDR3 protein: CASNSAGELFF. The V and J genes are TRBV5-1 and TRBJ2-2; TCRdb returns TRBD2, unconfirmable since there is no DNA. The CDR3 contains 11 residues. CDR1 is SGHRS and CDR2 is YFSETQ in the germline V gene.

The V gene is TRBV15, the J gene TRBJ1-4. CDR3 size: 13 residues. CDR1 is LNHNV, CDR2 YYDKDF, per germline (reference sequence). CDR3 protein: CATSKIQNEKLFF.

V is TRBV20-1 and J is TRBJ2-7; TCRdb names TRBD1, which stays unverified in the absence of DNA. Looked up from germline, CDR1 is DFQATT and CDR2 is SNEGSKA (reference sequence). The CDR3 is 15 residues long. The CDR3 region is CSGTGARRIAYEQYF.

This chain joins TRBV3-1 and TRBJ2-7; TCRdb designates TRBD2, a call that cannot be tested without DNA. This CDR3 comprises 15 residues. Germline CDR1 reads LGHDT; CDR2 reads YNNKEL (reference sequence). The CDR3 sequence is CASSPGLAGVREQYF.

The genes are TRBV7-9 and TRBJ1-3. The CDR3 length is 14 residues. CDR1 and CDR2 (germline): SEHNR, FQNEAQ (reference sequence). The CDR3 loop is CASSLGGPGNTIYF.

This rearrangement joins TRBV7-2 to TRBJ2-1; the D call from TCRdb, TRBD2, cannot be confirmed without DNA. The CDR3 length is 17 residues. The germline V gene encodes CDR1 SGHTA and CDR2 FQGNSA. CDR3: CASSFPTSGGTYNEQFF. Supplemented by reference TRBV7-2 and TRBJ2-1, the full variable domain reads GAGVSQSPSNKVTEKGKDVELRCDPISGHTALYWYRQSLGQGLEFLIYFQGNSAPDKSGLPSDRFSAERTGGSVSTLTIQRTQQEDSAVYLCASSFPTSGGTYNEQFFGPGTRLTVL.

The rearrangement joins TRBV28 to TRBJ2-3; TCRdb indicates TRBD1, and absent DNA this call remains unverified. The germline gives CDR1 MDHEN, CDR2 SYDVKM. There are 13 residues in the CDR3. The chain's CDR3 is CASRPGQGDTQYF. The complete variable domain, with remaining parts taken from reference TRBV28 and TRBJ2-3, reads DVKVTQSSRYLVKRTGEKVFLECVQDMDHENMFWYRQDPGLGLRLIYFSYDVKMKEKGDIPEGYSVSREKKERFSLILESASTNQTSMYLCASRPGQGDTQYFGPGTRLTVL.

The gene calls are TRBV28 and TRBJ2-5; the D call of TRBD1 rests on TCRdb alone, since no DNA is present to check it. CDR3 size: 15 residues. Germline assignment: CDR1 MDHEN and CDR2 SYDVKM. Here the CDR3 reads CASSLWGGLQETQYF.

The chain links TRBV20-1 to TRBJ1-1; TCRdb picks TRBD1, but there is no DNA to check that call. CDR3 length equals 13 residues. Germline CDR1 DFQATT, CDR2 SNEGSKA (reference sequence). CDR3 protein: CSARSGGSAEAFF.

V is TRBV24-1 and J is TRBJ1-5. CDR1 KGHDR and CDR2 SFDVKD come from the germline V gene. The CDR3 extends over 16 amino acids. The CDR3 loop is CATSYHWQGGNQPQHF.

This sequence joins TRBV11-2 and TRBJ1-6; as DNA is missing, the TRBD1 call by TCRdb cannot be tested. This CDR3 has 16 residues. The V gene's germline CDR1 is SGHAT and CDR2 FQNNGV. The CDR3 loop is CASSLPRQGINSPLHF.